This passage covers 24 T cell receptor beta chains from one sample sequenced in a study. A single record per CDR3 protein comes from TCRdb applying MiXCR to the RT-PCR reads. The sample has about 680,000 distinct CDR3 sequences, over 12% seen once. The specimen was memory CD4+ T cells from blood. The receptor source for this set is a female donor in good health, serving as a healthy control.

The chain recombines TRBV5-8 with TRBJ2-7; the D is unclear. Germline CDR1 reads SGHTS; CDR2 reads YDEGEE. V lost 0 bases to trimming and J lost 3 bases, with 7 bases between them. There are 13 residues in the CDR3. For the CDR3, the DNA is TGTGCCAGCAGCTTGGGCGTAAACTACGAGCAGTACTTC. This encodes CASSLGVNYEQYF.

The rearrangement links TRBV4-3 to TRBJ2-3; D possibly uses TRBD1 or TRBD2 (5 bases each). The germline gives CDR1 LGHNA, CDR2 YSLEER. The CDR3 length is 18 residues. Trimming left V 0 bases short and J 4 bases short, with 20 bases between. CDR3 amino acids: CASSQDGRWAGRADTQYF. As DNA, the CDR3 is TGCGCCAGCAGCCAAGATGGTCGATGGGCGGGCAGGGCAGATACGCAGTATTTT.

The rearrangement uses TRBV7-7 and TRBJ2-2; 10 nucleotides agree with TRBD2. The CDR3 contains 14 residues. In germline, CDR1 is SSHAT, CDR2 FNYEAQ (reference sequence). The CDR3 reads CASSGSSGTGELFF. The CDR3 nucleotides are TGTGCTTCTAGCGGGAGTTCCGGCACCGGGGAGCTGTTTTTT. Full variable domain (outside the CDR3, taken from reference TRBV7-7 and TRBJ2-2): GAGVSQSPRYKVTKRGQDVTLRCDPISSHATLYWYQQALGQGPEFLTYFNYEAQPDKSGLPSDRFSAERPEGSISTLTIQRTEQRDSAMYRCASSGSSGTGELFFGEGSRLTVL.

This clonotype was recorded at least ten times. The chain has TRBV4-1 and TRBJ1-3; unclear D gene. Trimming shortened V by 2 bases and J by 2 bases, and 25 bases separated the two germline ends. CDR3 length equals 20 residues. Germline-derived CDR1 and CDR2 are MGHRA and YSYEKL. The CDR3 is CASSQMSRRSNPTPGNTIYF. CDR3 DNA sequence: TGCGCCAGCAGCCAAATGAGCCGCCGTTCTAATCCGACACCTGGAAACACCATATATTTT.

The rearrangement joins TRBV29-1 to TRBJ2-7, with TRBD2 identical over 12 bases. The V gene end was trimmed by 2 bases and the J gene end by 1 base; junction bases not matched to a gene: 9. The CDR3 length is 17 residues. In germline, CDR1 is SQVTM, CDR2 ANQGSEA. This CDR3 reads CSVEKLAGGGGSYEQYF. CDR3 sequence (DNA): TGCAGCGTTGAAAAACTAGCGGGAGGAGGGGGTTCCTACGAGCAGTACTTC.

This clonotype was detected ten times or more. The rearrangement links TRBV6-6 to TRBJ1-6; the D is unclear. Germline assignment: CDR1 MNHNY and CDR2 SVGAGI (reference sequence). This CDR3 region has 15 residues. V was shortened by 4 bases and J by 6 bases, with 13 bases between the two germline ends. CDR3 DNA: TGTGCCAGCAGTTGGGAGGCTGCCCTTAATTCACCCCTCCACTTT. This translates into CASSWEAALNSPLHF.

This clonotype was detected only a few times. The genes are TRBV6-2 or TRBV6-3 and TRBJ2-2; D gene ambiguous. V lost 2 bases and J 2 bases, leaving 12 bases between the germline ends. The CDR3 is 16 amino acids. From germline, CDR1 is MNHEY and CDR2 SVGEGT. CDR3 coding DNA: TGTGCCAGCAGTTACCGAGGCGCAGTAAACACCGGGGAGCTGTTTTTT. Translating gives CASSYRGAVNTGELFF.

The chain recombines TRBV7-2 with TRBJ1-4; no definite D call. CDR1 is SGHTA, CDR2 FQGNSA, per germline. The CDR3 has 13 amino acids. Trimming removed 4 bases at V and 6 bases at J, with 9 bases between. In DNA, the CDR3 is TGTGCCAGCAGCTGGAGGACGGATGAAAAACTGTTTTTT. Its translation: CASSWRTDEKLFF.

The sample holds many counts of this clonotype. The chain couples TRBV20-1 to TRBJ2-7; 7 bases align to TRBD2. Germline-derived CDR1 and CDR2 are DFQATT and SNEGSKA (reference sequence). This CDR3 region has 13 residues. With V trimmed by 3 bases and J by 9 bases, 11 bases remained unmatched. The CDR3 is CSARAVAGSVQYF. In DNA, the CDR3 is TGCAGTGCTAGGGCGGTAGCGGGTAGCGTGCAGTACTTC.

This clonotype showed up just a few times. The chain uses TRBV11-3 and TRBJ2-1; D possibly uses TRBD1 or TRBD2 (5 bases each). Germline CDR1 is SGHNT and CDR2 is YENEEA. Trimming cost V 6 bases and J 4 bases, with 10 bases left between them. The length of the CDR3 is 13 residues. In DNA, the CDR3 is TGTGCCAGCAGGGGGGACGGGTACAATGAGCAGTTCTTC. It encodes CASRGDGYNEQFF.

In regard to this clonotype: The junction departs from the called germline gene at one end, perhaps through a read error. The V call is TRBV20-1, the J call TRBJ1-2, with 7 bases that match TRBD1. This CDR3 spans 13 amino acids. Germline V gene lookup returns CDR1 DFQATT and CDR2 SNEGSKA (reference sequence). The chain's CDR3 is CSARVRTGFGYAF. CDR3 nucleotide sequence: TGCAGTGCTAGGGTCAGGACAGGTTTTGGCTACGCCTTC.

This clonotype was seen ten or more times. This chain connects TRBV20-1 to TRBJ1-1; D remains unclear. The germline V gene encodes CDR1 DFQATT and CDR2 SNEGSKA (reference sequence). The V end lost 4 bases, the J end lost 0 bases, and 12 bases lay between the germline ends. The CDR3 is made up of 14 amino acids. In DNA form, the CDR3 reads TGCAGTGCTACCGAAAGGACGGTGAACACTGAAGCTTTCTTT. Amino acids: CSATERTVNTEAFF.

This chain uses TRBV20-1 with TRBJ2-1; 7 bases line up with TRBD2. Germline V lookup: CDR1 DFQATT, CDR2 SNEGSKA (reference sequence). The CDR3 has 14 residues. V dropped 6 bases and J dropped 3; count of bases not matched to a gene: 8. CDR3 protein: CSASRAGFYNEQFF. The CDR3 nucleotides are TGCAGTGCATCGAGAGCGGGGTTCTACAATGAGCAGTTCTTC.

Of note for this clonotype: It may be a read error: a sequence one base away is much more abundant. CDR3 loop: CASSQVGGTLTGELFF. The CDR3 DNA follows: TGTGCCAGCAGCCAAGTCGGAGGGACGCTCACCGGGGAGCTGTTTTTT. The V gene is TRBV4-2, the J gene TRBJ2-2; D possibly corresponds to TRBD2 (6 bases). CDR1 and CDR2 (germline): LGHNA, YNFKEQ. The CDR3 loop spans 16 amino acids. Trimming removed 1 base at V and 4 bases at J, with 13 bases between.

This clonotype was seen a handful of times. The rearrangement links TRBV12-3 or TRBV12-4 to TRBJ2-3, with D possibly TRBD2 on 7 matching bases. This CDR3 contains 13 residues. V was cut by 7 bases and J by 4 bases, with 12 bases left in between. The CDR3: CASTRGGADTQYF. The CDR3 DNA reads TGTGCCAGCACAAGGGGGGGGGCAGATACGCAGTATTTT.

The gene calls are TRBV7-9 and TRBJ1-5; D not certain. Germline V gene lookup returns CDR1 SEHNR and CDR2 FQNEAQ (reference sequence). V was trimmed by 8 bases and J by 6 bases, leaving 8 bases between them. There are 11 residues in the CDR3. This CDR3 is CASPVCQPQHF. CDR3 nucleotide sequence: TGTGCCAGCCCAGTTTGTCAGCCCCAGCATTTT.

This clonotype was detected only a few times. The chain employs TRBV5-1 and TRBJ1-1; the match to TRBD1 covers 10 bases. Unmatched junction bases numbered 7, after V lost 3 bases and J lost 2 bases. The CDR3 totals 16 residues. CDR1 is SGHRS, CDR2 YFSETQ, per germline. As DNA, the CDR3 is TGCGCCAGCAGCTACACCGGGACAGGGGTTAACACTGAAGCTTTCTTT. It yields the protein CASSYTGTGVNTEAFF. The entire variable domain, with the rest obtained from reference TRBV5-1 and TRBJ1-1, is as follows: KAGVTQTPRYLIKTRGQQVTLSCSPISGHRSVSWYQQTPGQGLQFLFEYFSETQRNKGNFPGRFSGRQFSNSRSEMNVSTLELGDSALYLCASSYTGTGVNTEAFFGQGTRLTVV.

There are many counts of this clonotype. CDR3 sequence: CSARDAGVVGYEQFF. CDR3 nucleotides: TGCAGTGCTAGAGATGCGGGAGTGGTTGGATATGAGCAGTTCTTC. The chain joins TRBV20-1 to TRBJ2-1; the match to TRBD2 covers 7 bases. From germline, CDR1 is DFQATT and CDR2 SNEGSKA (reference sequence). This CDR3 is built from 15 residues. Trimming at V came to 0 bases and at J to 8 bases, leaving 10 bases not matched to a gene.

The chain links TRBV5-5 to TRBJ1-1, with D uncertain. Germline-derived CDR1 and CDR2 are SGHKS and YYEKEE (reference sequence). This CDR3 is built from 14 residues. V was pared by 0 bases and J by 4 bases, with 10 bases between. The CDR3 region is CASSLVGQSTEAFF. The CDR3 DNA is TGTGCCAGCAGCTTGGTGGGTCAGTCCACTGAAGCTTTCTTT.

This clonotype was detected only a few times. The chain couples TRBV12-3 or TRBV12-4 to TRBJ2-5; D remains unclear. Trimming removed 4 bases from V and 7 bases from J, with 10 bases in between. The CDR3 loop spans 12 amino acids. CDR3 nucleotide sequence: TGTGCCAGCAGTTCCTTAGCCGGGACCCAGTACTTC. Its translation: CASSSLAGTQYF.

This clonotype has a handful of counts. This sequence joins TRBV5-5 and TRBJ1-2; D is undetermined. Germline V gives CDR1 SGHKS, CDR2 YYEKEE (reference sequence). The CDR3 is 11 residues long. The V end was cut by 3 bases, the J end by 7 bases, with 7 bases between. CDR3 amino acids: CASSSGRGYTF. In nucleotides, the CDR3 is TGTGCCAGCAGCTCCGGACGTGGCTACACCTTC.

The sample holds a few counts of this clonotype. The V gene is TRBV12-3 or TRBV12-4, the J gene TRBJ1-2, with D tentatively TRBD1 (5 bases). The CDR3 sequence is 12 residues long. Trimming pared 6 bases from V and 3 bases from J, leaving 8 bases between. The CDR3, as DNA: TGTGCCAGCAGCTGGGACGACTATGGCTACACCTTC. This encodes CASSWDDYGYTF.

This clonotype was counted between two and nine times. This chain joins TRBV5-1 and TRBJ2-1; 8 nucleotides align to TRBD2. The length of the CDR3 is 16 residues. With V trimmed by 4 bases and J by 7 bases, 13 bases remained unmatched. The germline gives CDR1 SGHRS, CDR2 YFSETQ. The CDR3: CASSQVGGAVGNEQFF. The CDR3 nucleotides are TGCGCCAGCAGCCAGGTCGGGGGGGCCGTCGGGAATGAGCAGTTCTTC. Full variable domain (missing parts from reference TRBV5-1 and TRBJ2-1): KAGVTQTPRYLIKTRGQQVTLSCSPISGHRSVSWYQQTPGQGLQFLFEYFSETQRNKGNFPGRFSGRQFSNSRSEMNVSTLELGDSALYLCASSQVGGAVGNEQFFGPGTRLTVL.

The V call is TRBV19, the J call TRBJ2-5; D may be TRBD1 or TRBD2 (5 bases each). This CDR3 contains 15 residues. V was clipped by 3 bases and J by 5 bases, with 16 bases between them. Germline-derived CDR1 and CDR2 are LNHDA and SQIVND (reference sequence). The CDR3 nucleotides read TGTGCCAGTAGTATCGGGGCCGGGGAGAGGGAGACCCAGTACTTC. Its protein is CASSIGAGERETQYF.